The clone carrying this T cell receptor (beta chain) has a handful of counts. Generated by immunoSEQ multiplex PCR, the TCRdb table keeps only in-frame clones and is missing some. The table has fewer than 300,000 clones, approximately 87% seen once; the top ten hold less than 15%. The Seattle patients joined while their infection was active and were tracked longitudinally afterward. Germline CDR1 SGHNT, CDR2 YYREEE (reference sequence). V dropped 6 bases and J dropped 5 bases, with 12 bases sitting between them. The length of the CDR3 is 13 residues. This record comes from a study of blood T cell repertoires in COVID-19. Study in general: The cDNA or gDNA used as material had been derived from T cells, B-cell-depleted T cells, or PBMCs.

The chain links TRBV5-4 to TRBJ2-1, with a weak D call TRBD1 (5 bases). This TCR derives from a woman aged 30 to 39 with COVID-19, enrolled during active disease. The material sequenced was peripheral blood. The CDR3 spells CASTGWENNEQFF. The CDR3 nucleotides read TGTGCCAGCACAGGGTGGGAAAACAATGAGCAGTTCTTC.